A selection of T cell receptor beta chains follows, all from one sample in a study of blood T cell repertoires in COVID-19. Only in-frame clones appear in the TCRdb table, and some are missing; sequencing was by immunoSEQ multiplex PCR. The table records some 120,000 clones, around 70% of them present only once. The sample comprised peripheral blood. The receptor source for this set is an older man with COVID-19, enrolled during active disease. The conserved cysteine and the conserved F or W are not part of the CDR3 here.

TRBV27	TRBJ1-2	ASSLSSGDYGYT
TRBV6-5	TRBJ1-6	ASSYGQGAAQGSLH
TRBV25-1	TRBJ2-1	ASNSYRSSYNEQF
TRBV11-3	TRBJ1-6	ASSLGQNSPLH
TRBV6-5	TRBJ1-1	ASRPPGQGGTEAF
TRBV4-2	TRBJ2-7	ASSQDTSGRAVY
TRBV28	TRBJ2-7	ASLGNRYDSYEQY
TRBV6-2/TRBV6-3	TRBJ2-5	ASSYGTGLKTQY
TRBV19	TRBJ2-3	ASSSEGTGTDTQY
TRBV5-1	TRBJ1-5	ASSSGQGNQPQH
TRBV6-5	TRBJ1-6	ASSYSGQGGSPLH
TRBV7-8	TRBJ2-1	ASSLRGSSYNEQF
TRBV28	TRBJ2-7	ASSSMAAYEQY